One and the same sample provided the 5 T cell receptor beta chains below, sequenced in a study of OX40 agonist ivuxolimab in advanced cancers. This table comes from immunoSEQ multiplex PCR, and its TCRdb copy is limited to in-frame clones, with some not included. The sample shows 75,000 to 80,000 clones, around 87% of them seen only once. Specimen: CD4+ or CD8+ T cells sorted from blood, collected in a trial of the OX40 agonist ivuxolimab. Receptors were obtained from an adult with an advanced solid tumor such as melanoma, head and neck, liver or kidney cancer.

This clone was observed a handful of times. The chain links TRBV10-2 to TRBJ1-6, with TRBD1 matching 9 bases. Looked up from germline, CDR1 is WSHSY and CDR2 is SAAADI. The V segment lost 3 bases and the J segment 8 bases; nucleotides outside the gene matches: 8. The CDR3 sequence is 16 residues long. The CDR3 region has the DNA TGCGCCAGCAGTGATTTCCAGGGACAGGGTTATTCACCCCTCCACTTT. It is translated as CASSDFQGQGYSPLHF.

V usage is TRBV6-6 and J usage is TRBJ1-2; D call uncertain. This CDR3 has 13 amino acids. From germline, CDR1 is MNHNY and CDR2 SVGAGI (reference sequence). The ends were cut back, 3 bases at V and 4 bases at J, with 9 bases in the middle. CDR3 protein: CASSYQLGYGYTF. The CDR3 bases are TGTGCCAGCAGTTATCAGTTAGGCTATGGCTACACCTTC.

The V and J genes are TRBV19 and TRBJ1-1, with 8 bases identical to TRBD1. Trimming removed 4 bases from V and 11 bases from J; junction bases left unmatched: 12. CDR1 is LNHDA, CDR2 SQIVND, per germline (reference sequence). This CDR3 is 14 amino acids long. Here the CDR3 DNA reads TGTGCCAGTAGTACCTCGGACAGGGTGATGAAGGCTTTCTTT. This gives the protein CASSTSDRVMKAFF.

This clone was picked up a small number of times. The V and J genes are TRBV2 and TRBJ1-1; D possibly corresponds to TRBD1 (6 bases). The germline gives CDR1 SNHLY, CDR2 FYNNEI. Trimming took off 5 bases at V and 1 base at J, with 11 bases between the two ends. CDR3 length equals 14 residues. The CDR3 here is CASSTGIGNTEAFF. The CDR3 DNA is TGTGCCAGCAGTACAGGGATTGGGAACACTGAAGCTTTCTTT.

The chain recombines TRBV7-9 with TRBJ2-3; the D is unclear. The CDR3 sequence is 15 residues long. The V gene lost 2 bases and the J gene lost 2 bases, with 11 bases spanning the gap. The germline V gene has CDR1 SEHNR and CDR2 FQNEAQ (reference sequence). CDR3 nucleotide sequence: TGTGCCAGCAGCTTATTCCGAATAATCACAGATACGCAGTATTTT. Protein: CASSLFRIITDTQYF. Variable domain in full (rest from reference TRBV7-9 and TRBJ2-3): DTGVSQNPRHKITKRGQNVTFRCDPISEHNRLYWYRQTLGQGPEFLTYFQNEAQLEKSRLLSDRFSAERPKGSFSTLEIQRTEQGDSAMYLCASSLFRIITDTQYFGPGTRLTVL.